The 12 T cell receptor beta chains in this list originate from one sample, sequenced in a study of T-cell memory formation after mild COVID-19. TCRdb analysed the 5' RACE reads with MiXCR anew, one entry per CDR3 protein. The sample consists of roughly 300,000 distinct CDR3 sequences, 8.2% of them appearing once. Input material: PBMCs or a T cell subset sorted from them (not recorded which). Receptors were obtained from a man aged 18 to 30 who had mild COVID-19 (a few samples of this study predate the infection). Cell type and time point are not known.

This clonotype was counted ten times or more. CDR3: CASSQGRSEADTQYF. The CDR3 DNA follows: TGTGCCAGCAGCCAGGGACGGTCGGAGGCAGATACGCAGTATTTT. J is TRBJ2-3 and V is TRBV5-4; the D gene could be TRBD1 or TRBD2 (5 bases each). The V gene's germline CDR1 is SGHNT and CDR2 YYREEE (reference sequence). This CDR3 comprises 15 residues. Trimming removed 4 bases from V and 4 bases from J, with 16 bases in between.

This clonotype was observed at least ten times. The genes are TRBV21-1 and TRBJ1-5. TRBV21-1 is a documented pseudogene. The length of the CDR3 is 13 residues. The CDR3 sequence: CASSTKDGQPQHF. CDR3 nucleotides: TGTGCCAGCAGCACGAAGGACGGTCAGCCCCAGCATTTT.

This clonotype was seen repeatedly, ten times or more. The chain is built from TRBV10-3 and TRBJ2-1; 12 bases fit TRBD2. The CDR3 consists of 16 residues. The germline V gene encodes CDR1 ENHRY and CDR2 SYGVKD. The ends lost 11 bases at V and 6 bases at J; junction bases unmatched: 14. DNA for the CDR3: TGTGCCGTACTAGCGGGGGGTGCCGCACACACCAATGAGCAGTTCTTC. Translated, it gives CAVLAGGAAHTNEQFF.

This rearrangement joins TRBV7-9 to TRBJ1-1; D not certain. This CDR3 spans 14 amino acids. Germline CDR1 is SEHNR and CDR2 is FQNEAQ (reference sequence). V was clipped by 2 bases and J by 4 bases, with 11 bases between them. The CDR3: CASSLTTEVTEAFF. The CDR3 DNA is TGTGCCAGCAGCTTAACGACGGAGGTCACTGAAGCTTTCTTT. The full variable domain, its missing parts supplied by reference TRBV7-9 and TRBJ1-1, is DTGVSQNPRHKITKRGQNVTFRCDPISEHNRLYWYRQTLGQGPEFLTYFQNEAQLEKSRLLSDRFSAERPKGSFSTLEIQRTEQGDSAMYLCASSLTTEVTEAFFGQGTRLTVV.

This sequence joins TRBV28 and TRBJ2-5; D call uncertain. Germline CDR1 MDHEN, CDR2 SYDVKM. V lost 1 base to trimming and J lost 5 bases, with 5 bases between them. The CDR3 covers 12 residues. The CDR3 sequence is CASSLLTETQYF. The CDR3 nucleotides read TGTGCCAGCAGTTTATTAACGGAGACCCAGTACTTC.

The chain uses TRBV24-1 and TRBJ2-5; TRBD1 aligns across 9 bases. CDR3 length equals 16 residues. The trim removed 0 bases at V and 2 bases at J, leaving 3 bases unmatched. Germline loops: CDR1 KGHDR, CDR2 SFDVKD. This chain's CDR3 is CATSDLPGTGQETQYF. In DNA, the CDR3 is TGTGCCACCAGTGATTTGCCCGGGACAGGGCAAGAGACCCAGTACTTC.

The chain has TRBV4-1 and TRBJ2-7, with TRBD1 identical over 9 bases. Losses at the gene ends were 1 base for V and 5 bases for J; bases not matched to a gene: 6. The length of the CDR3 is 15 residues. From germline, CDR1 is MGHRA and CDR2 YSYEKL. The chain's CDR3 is CASSQGYRGRDEQYF. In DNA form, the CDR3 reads TGCGCCAGCAGCCAAGGGTACAGGGGGCGCGACGAGCAGTACTTC.

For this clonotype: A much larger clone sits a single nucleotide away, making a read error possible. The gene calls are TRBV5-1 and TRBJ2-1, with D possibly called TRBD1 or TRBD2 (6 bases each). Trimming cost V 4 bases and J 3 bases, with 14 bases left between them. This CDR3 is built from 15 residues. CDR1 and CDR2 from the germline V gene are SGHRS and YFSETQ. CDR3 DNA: TGCGCCAGCAGCACGGGGGCAGGGGACTACAATGAGCAGTTCTTC. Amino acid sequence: CASSTGAGDYNEQFF.

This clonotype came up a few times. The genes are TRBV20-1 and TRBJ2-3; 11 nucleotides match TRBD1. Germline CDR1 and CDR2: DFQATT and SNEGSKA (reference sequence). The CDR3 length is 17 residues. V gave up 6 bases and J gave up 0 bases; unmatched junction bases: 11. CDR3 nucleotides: TGCAGTGCAACCGGGACAGGGGGGCTCGTTAGCACAGATACGCAGTATTTT. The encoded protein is CSATGTGGLVSTDTQYF.

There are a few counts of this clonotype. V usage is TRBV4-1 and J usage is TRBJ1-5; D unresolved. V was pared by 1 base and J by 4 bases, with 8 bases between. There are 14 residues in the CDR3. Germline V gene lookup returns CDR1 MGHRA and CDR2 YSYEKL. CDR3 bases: TGCGCCAGCAGCCAAGGGCAGGCAAATCAGCCCCAGCATTTT. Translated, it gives CASSQGQANQPQHF.

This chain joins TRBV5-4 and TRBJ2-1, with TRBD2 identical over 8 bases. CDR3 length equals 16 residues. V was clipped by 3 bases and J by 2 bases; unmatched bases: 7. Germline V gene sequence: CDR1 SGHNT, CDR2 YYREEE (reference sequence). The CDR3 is CASSYGGGLPYNEQFF. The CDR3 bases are TGTGCCAGCAGCTACGGCGGGGGGCTTCCCTACAATGAGCAGTTCTTC.

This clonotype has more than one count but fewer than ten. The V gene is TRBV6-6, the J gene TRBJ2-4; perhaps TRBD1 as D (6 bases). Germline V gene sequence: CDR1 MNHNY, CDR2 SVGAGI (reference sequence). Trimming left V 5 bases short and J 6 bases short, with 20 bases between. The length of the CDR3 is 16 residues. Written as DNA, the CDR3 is TGTGCCAGCAGTGTATCCAGACTGACAGGAGGAAACATTCAGTACTTC. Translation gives CASSVSRLTGGNIQYF.